This paragraph reports one TCR beta chain. What it binds is not known. This sample stems from a study of cytomegalovirus exposure and HLA in healthy donors. Whole-study context: The approximately 120 million unique TCR beta sequences, from roughly 170 million T cells, were found by an earlier analysis. Regarding the study as a whole: Overall, roughly 170 TCR beta chains were annotated as cytomegalovirus-associated. 87-base-pair reads could not separate some V segments, including TRBV6-2 and TRBV6-3.

PCR amplification relied on 60 Vbeta primers (plus 13 Jbeta primers). TCRdb's table, derived via immunoSEQ multiplex PCR, lists solely in-frame clones and lacks some. The table has about 130,000 clones, over 75% seen once. Germline loops: CDR1 SEHNR, CDR2 FQNEAQ (reference sequence). V lost 6 bases, J lost 2 bases, and 14 bases lay in between. The CDR3 runs to 14 residues. The chain combines TRBV7-9 with TRBJ2-7; D perhaps matches TRBD1 (6 bases). Material for sequencing was PBMCs. The sequence was obtained from a male donor in good health and CMV-seropositive. The DNA for the CDR3 is TGTGCCAGCAGGGACCATGGGGACACCTACGAGCAGTACTTC. Translation: CASRDHGDTYEQYF.